This T cell receptor (beta chain) was documented in a study of monozygotic twins with inflammatory bowel disease. Looked up from germline, CDR1 is DFQATT and CDR2 is SNEGSKA (reference sequence). The CDR3 spans 12 residues. Study-level results: With others, IBD patients shared fewer clonotypes than healthy twins did, especially with disease activity. Among the T cells, different subtypes could not be distinguished.

For each CDR3 protein, TCRdb gives one entry from its re-call of the 5' RACE reads, without DNA. Here the sample table reports some 160,000 distinct CDR3 sequences. Worth noting for this clonotype: Its antigen is unidentified.

T cells were not sorted, and total RNA was isolated straight from whole blood. The V gene is TRBV20-1, the J gene TRBJ2-7. Material: blood. This TCR was sampled from a human donor with ulcerative colitis or Crohn's disease, or a healthy co-twin of an affected twin (not recorded which). The CDR3 here is CSASEGTYEQYF.